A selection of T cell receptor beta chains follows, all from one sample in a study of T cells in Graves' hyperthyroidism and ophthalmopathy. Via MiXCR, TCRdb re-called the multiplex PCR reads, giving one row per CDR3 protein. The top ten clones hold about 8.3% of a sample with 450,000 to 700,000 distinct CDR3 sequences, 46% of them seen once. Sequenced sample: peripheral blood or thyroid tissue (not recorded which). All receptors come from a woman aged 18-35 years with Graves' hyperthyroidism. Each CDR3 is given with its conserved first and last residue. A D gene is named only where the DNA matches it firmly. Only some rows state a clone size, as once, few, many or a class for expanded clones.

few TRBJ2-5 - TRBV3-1 CASSQVSGETQYF TGTGCCAGCAGCCAAGTTTCAGGAGAGACCCAGTACTTC
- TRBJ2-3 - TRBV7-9 CASSMGTDSSTDTQYF TGTGCCAGTAGTATGGGAACAGATTCTAGCACAGATACGCAGTATTTT
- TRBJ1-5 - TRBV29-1 CSFDPTQPQHF TGCAGCTTTGATCCCACTCAGCCCCAGCATTTT
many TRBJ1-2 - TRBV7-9 CASSIKKTDNYGYTF TGTGCCAGCAGCATCAAAAAGACAGATAACTATGGCTACACCTTC
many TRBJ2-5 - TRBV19 CASSTPGQPQRAQYF TGTGCCAGTAGTACCCCAGGACAGCCTCAGAGGGCCCAGTACTTC
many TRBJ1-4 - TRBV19 CASSIKGNEKLFF TGTGCCAGTAGTATAAAGGGGAATGAAAAACTGTTTTTT
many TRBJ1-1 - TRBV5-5 CASSLFGEGPEAFF TGTGCCAGCAGCCTATTCGGGGAGGGCCCTGAAGCTTTCTTT
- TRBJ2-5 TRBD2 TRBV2 CASEAGEGWETQYF TGTGCCAGCGAGGCGGGAGAAGGTTGGGAGACCCAGTACTTC
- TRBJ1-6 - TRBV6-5 CASSGRQTCLGPTARRFTALHF TGTGCCAGCAGCGGAAGACAGACTTGCCTGGGGCCAACGGCTCGAAGATTCACGGCCCTCCACTTT
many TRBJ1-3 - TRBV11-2 CASSIWPGDTIYF TGTGCCAGCAGCATCTGGCCGGGGGACACCATATATTTT